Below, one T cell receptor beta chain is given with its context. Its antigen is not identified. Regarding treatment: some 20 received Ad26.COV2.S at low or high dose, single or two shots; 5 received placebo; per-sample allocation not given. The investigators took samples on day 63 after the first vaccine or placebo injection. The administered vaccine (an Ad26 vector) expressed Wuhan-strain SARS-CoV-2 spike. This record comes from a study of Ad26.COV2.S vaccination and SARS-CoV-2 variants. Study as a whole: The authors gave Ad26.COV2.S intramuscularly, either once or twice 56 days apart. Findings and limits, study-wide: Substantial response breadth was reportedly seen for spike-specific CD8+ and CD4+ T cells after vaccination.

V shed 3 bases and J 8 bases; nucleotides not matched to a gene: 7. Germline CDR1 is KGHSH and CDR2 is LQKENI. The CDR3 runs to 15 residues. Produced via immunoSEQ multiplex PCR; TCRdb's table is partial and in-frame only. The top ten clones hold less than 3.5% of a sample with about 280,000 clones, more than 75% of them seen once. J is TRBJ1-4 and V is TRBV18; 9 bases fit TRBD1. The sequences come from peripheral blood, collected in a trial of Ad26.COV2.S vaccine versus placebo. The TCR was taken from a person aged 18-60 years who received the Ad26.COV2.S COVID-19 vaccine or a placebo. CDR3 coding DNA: TGTGCCAGCTCACCCACGACAGGGGGGAGAGAAAAACTGTTTTTT. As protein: CASSPTTGGREKLFF.